The source of this T cell receptor beta chain is a study of blood T cell repertoires in COVID-19. Data came from immunoSEQ multiplex PCR; TCRdb stores just in-frame clones and leaves some out. Of approximately 220,000 clones in the sample, 86% were seen once. V was pared by 2 bases and J by 7 bases, with 6 bases of the junction left unmatched. Germline-derived CDR1 and CDR2 are SGHDT and YYEEEE. The CDR3 is 15 residues long. This TCR was recovered from a woman younger than 45 who had been exposed to COVID-19. The source material was PBMCs or T cells enriched from blood (not recorded which). The V gene is TRBV5-6, the J gene TRBJ2-2, with 9 nucleotides matching TRBD2. CDR3 sequence reads: CASSLGLANNGELFF. As DNA, the CDR3 is TGTGCCAGCAGCTTAGGACTAGCGAATAACGGGGAGCTGTTTTTT.